The present T cell receptor beta chain was sequenced within a study of CD8 T cells in Susac syndrome. It was with random hexamers that about 0.45 to 1 ug RNA was reverse transcribed. Via MiXCR, TCRdb re-called the immunoSEQ multiplex PCR reads, giving one row per CDR3 protein. The sample has around 160,000 distinct CDR3 sequences; about 95% are singletons. From germline, CDR1 is SGHRS and CDR2 YFSETQ. V was pared by 3 bases and J by 4 bases, with 10 bases between. The length of the CDR3 is 13 residues. This clonotype was observed a handful of times. The V and J genes are TRBV5-1 and TRBJ2-5, with a tentative D call TRBD1 (6 bases). Specimen: CD4+ T cells from PBMCs. The source is a human donor in good health. This chain's CDR3 is CASSSTGRETQYF. The CDR3 DNA follows: TGCGCCAGCAGCTCTACAGGGCGAGAGACCCAGTACTTC. Full variable domain (outside the CDR3, taken from reference TRBV5-1 and TRBJ2-5): KAGVTQTPRYLIKTRGQQVTLSCSPISGHRSVSWYQQTPGQGLQFLFEYFSETQRNKGNFPGRFSGRQFSNSRSEMNVSTLELGDSALYLCASSSTGRETQYFGPGTRLLVL.